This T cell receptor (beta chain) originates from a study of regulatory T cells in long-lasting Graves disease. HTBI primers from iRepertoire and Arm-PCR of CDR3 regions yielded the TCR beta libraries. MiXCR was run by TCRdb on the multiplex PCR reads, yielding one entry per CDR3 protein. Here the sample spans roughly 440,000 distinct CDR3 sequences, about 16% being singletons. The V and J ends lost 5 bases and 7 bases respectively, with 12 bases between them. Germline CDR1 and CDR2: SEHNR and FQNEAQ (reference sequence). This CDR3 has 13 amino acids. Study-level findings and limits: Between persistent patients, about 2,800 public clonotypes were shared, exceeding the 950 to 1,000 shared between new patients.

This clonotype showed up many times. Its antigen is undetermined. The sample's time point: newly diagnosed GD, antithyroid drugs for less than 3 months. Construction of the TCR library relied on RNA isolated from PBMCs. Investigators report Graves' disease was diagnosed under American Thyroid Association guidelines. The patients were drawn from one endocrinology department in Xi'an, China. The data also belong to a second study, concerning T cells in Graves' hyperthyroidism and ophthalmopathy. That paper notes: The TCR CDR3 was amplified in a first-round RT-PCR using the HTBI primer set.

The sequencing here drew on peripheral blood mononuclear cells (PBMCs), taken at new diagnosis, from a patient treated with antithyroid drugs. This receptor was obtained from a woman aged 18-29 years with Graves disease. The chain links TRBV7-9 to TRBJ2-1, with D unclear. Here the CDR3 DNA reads TGTGCCAGCAGCGAGACCCCCAGGAATGAGCAGTTCTTC. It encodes CASSETPRNEQFF.